This record covers a single T cell receptor beta chain. This record comes from a study of shared clonotypes between healthy human individuals. CD8 cells regarded as naive lacked CD45RO, were positively chosen for CCR7, and omitted terminally differentiated effector memory CD45RA+ cells. The study enrolled healthy HIV-negative adults without recent acute infections or vaccinations as donors. Measured with immunoSEQ multiplex PCR; TCRdb has only the in-frame clones, and not every one. In the table there are over 2,000,000 clones, roughly 93% of which are singletons. Trimming shortened V by 10 bases and J by 11 bases, and 18 bases separated the two germline ends. The CDR3 length is 12 residues. CDR1 and CDR2 (germline): MDHEN, SYDVKM.

The chain uses TRBV28 and TRBJ2-1; D is undetermined. The receptor comes from a man aged 18 to 35 in good health. Some clones in this sample may be carry-over from other donors' samples. The sequenced sample was naive CD8+ T cells from PBMCs. CDR3 nucleotide sequence: TGTGCCACCTCGAGTGGCCCTAAAAAGCAGTTCTTC. This sequence encodes CATSSGPKKQFF.